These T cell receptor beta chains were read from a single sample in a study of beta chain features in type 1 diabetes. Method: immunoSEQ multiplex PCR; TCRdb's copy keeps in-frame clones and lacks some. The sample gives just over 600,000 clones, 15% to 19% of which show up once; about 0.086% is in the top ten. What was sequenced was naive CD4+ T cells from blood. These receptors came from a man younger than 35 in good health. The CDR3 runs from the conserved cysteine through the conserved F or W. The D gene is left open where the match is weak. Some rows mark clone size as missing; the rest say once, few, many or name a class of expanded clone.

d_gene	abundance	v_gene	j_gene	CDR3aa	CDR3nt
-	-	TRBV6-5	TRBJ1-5	CASSYSGDKQPQHF	TGTGCCAGCAGTTACTCAGGGGACAAACAGCCCCAGCATTTT
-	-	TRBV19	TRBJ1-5	CASSSRNQPQHF	TGTGCCAGTAGTTCCCGCAATCAGCCCCAGCATTTT
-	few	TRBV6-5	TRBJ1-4	CASTQGEKLFF	TGTGCCAGCACCCAAGGGGAAAAACTGTTTTTT
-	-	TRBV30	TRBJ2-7	CAWSEDRGQYF	TGTGCCTGGAGTGAGGACCGGGGGCAGTACTTC
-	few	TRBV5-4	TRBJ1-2	CASSLVGSGGYTF	TGTGCCAGCAGCTTGGTGGGCTCCGGGGGCTACACCTTC
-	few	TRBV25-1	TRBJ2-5	CASSTDWEVETQYF	TGTGCCAGCAGTACGGACTGGGAGGTTGAGACCCAGTACTTC
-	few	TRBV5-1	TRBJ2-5	CASSFGTGAKGETQYF	TGCGCCAGCAGCTTCGGGACGGGGGCGAAGGGAGAGACCCAGTACTTC
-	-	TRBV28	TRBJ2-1	CASSPDISYNEQFF	TGTGCCAGCAGCCCGGATATCTCCTACAATGAGCAGTTCTTC
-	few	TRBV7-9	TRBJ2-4	CASSLDLTVAKNIQYF	TGTGCCAGCAGCTTAGACCTAACGGTAGCCAAAAACATTCAGTACTTC
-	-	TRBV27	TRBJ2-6	CASSSEGTSFGANVLTF	TGTGCCAGCAGTTCAGAAGGAACGAGTTTTGGGGCCAACGTCCTGACTTTC
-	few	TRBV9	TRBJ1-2	CASHNDHNRAGGYTF	TGTGCCAGCCACAACGACCACAACAGGGCCGGGGGCTACACCTTC
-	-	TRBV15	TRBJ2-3	CATSRRQSTDTQYF	TGTGCCACCAGCAGAAGACAGAGCACAGATACGCAGTATTTT
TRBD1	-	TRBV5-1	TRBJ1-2	CASSSLGTGEVYGYTF	TGCGCCAGCAGCTCGCTAGGGACAGGGGAGGTCTATGGCTACACCTTC
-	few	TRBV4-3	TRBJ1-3	CASSRGGTSGNTIYF	TGCGCCAGCAGCCGAGGAGGGACCTCTGGAAACACCATATATTTT
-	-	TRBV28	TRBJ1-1	CASSFRGRGDTEAFF	TGTGCCAGCAGTTTCCGCGGGCGGGGGGACACTGAAGCTTTCTTT
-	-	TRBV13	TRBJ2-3	CASSPSPTEPDTDTQYF	TGTGCCAGCAGCCCATCCCCCACGGAACCGGACACAGATACGCAGTATTTT
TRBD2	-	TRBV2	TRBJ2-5	CASSEIGRRAQETQYF	TGTGCCAGCAGTGAAATCGGGAGGCGGGCTCAAGAGACCCAGTACTTC
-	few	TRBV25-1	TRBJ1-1	CASSELGRGNTEAFF	TGTGCCAGCAGTGAATTGGGCAGGGGGAACACTGAAGCTTTCTTT
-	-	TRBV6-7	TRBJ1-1	CASSSPYTEAFF	TGTGCCAGCAGTTCACCGTACACTGAAGCTTTCTTT
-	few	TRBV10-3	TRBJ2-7	CAISDREYEQYF	TGTGCCATCAGTGACAGGGAATACGAGCAGTACTTC
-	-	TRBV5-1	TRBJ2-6	CASSVGPSSGANVLTF	TGCGCCAGCAGCGTGGGGCCGAGCTCTGGGGCCAACGTCCTGACTTTC
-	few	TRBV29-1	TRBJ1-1	CSVEGLGSGAFF	TGCAGCGTTGAGGGTCTGGGTTCCGGAGCTTTCTTT
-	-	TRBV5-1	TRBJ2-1	CASSRRFSDRDEQFF	TGCGCCAGCAGCCGGCGGTTTAGTGATCGGGATGAGCAGTTCTTC
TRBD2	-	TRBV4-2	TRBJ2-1	CASSQEYTSGGGEQFF	TGTGCCAGCAGCCAAGAGTATACTAGCGGGGGGGGTGAGCAGTTCTTC
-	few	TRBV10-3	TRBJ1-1	CAISERGNTEAFF	TGTGCCATCAGTGAAAGGGGAAACACTGAAGCTTTCTTT
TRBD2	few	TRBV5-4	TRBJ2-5	CASSFGRASGYNQETQYF	TGTGCCAGCAGCTTCGGTCGGGCTAGCGGGTATAATCAAGAGACCCAGTACTTC
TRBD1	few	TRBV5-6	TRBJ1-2	CASSRDSNYGYTF	TGTGCCAGCAGCCGGGACAGTAACTATGGCTACACCTTC
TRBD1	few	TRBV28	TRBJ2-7	CASRSATGGSYEQYF	TGTGCCAGCCGGTCGGCGACAGGGGGTTCCTACGAGCAGTACTTC
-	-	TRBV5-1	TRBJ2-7	CASSLFGGSPYEQYF	TGCGCCAGCAGCTTGTTCGGCGGGTCACCCTACGAGCAGTACTTC
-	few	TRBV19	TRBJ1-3	CASRSDSGGNTIYF	TGTGCCAGTAGATCGGACAGCGGAGGAAACACCATATATTTT
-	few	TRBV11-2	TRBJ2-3	CASSSGPTDTQYF	TGTGCCAGCAGCTCTGGACCCACAGATACGCAGTATTTT
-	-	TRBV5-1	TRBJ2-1	CASSLGRSSYNEQFF	TGCGCCAGCAGCTTGGGACGGAGCTCCTACAATGAGCAGTTCTTC
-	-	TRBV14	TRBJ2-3	CASSPWRESTDTQYF	TGTGCCAGCAGCCCCTGGAGGGAGAGCACAGATACGCAGTATTTT
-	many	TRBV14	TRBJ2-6	CASSPLGTGANVLTF	TGTGCCAGCAGCCCTCTGGGGACTGGGGCCAACGTCCTGACTTTC
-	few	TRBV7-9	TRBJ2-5	CASSPGLGWEQYF	TGTGCCAGCAGCCCTGGGCTCGGATGGGAGCAGTACTTC
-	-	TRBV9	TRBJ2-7	CASSVDQIGSEQYF	TGTGCCAGCAGCGTAGATCAAATTGGATCCGAGCAGTACTTC
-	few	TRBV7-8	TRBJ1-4	CASSPSTVSHEKLFF	TGTGCCAGCAGCCCGTCGACAGTCTCCCACGAAAAACTGTTTTTT
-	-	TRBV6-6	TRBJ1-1	CASSPPGRMNTEAFF	TGTGCCAGCAGCCCTCCGGGACGGATGAACACTGAAGCTTTCTTT
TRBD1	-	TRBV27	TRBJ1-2	CASSPGQGPGGYGYTF	TGTGCCAGCAGTCCCGGACAGGGCCCGGGGGGCTATGGCTACACCTTC
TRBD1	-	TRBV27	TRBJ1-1	CASRNLPGQGNTEAFF	TGTGCCAGCAGAAACCTCCCGGGACAGGGGAACACTGAAGCTTTCTTT
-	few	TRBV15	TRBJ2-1	CATSTTYNEQFF	TGTGCCACCAGCACTACCTACAATGAGCAGTTCTTC
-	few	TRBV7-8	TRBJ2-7	CASTKGRTPESHEQYF	TGTGCCAGCACCAAGGGACGGACTCCCGAGTCCCACGAGCAGTACTTC
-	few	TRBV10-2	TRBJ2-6	CASSESGLGANVLTF	TGCGCCAGCAGTGAGTCAGGGTTAGGGGCCAACGTCCTGACTTTC
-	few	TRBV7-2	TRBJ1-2	CASSLGEAWGYTF	TGTGCCAGCAGCCTAGGGGAGGCTTGGGGCTACACCTTC
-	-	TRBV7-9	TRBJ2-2	CASSSQPGTSIGTGELFF	TGTGCCAGCAGCTCTCAACCCGGGACGTCCATAGGGACCGGGGAGCTGTTTTTT
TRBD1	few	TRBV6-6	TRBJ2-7	CASSYLDRAYEQYF	TGTGCCAGCAGTTACCTCGACAGGGCCTACGAGCAGTACTTC
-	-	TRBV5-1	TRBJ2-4	CASSLVGEVNIQYF	TGCGCCAGCAGCTTGGTGGGGGAGGTGAACATTCAGTACTTC
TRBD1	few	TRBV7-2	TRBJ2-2	CASSLKTGVQPGELFF	TGTGCCAGCAGCTTAAAGACAGGGGTTCAACCCGGGGAGCTGTTTTTT
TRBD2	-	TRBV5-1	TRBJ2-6	CASCRGTSGGALTGANVLTF	TGCGCCAGCTGCCGAGGGACTAGCGGGGGGGCCCTGACTGGGGCCAACGTCCTGACTTTC
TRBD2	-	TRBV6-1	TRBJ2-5	CASSETSGGRETQYF	TGTGCCAGCAGTGAAACTAGCGGGGGGCGAGAGACCCAGTACTTC
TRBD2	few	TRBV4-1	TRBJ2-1	CASSQGLAGVYEQFF	TGCGCCAGCAGCCAGGGACTAGCGGGGGTCTATGAGCAGTTCTTC
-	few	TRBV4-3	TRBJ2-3	CASSQSRVPFTSTDTQYF	TGCGCCAGCAGCCAATCCCGGGTGCCTTTCACTAGCACAGATACGCAGTATTTT